This TCR beta chain was identified during a study of blood T cell repertoires in COVID-19. Study background: The origin of the acute and convalescent COVID-19 samples was the United States, Italy and Spain. Sample material is recorded as cDNA or gDNA derived from T cells, B-cell-depleted T cells, or PBMCs.

V shed 7 bases and J shed 1 base, with 4 bases lying between them. CDR1 and CDR2 (germline): LNHDA, SQIVND (reference sequence). The CDR3 has 11 amino acids. This table comes from immunoSEQ multiplex PCR, and its TCRdb copy is limited to in-frame clones, with some not included. The data hold 250,000 to 300,000 clones, with about 88% observed a single time. This TCR was recovered from a man aged 25-45 years with active or convalescent COVID-19. Sequenced material: peripheral blood. The chain combines TRBV19 with TRBJ1-1; D not resolved. The CDR3 nucleotides read TGTGCCAGTACGTGGAACACTGAAGCTTTCTTT. Protein sequence: CASTWNTEAFF.